This passage covers 10 T cell receptor beta chains from one sample sequenced in a study of response to subunit inactivated influenza vaccine (dated by TCRdb to the late 2010s). The library was generated by RT-PCR. Sequencing relied on an Illumina HiSeq 2500. TCRdb itself trimmed the public reads at Q25 with fastp, ran MiXCR and retained productive beta chains. Duplicate CDR3 protein sequences are folded into a single record with the most common DNA and genes. The sample table shows about 780,000 distinct CDR3 sequences, and about a fifth are seen once. Jointly, the top ten make up roughly 11% of the sample. Source: PBMCs from blood, taken around 5 days after vaccination. The receptors derive from a man between 50 and 59 years old who received an inactivated influenza vaccine. Donor details come from another sample of the same person, matched by shared clones.

The chain carries TRBV7-9 and TRBJ1-5; D is uncertain. The CDR3 spans 13 residues. The germline V gene has CDR1 SEHNR and CDR2 FQNEAQ (reference sequence). V lost 5 bases to trimming and J lost 7 bases, with 12 bases between them. The CDR3 nucleotides read TGTGCCAGCAGCCAAGGACCCGGGCAGCCCCAGCATTTT. The encoded protein is CASSQGPGQPQHF.

There are a few counts of this clonotype. An end of the junction does not agree with germline; a read error may underlie this. This chain links TRBV2 with TRBJ2-7; TRBD2 agrees at 10 bases. The CDR3 length is 15 residues. Germline CDR1 SNHLY, CDR2 FYNNEI. In DNA, the CDR3 is TGTGCCAGCACTGAATCTAGCGGGAGCTCCTACGAGCAGTACTTC. Translated, it gives CASTESSGSSYEQYF. Full variable domain (rest looked up from reference TRBV2 and TRBJ2-7): EPEVTQTPSHQVTQMGQEVILRCVPISNHLYFYWYRQILGQKVEFLVSFYNNEISEKSEIFDDQFSVERPDGSNFTLKIRSTKLEDSAMYFCASTESSGSSYEQYFGPGTRLTVT.

V usage is TRBV29-1 and J usage is TRBJ2-5; possible D gene TRBD2, 7 bases. Trimming removed 3 bases from V and 5 bases from J, with 13 bases in between. CDR3 size: 13 residues. The germline V gene encodes CDR1 SQVTM and CDR2 ANQGSEA. In DNA form, the CDR3 reads TGCAGCGTTGATGGGCGGGGGCTGGAGACCCAGTACTTC. It yields the protein CSVDGRGLETQYF.

The V and J genes are TRBV20-1 and TRBJ2-6, with a possible D match to TRBD1 (6 bases). Trimming cost V 4 bases and J 0 bases, with 16 bases left between them. Germline assignment: CDR1 DFQATT and CDR2 SNEGSKA (reference sequence). The CDR3 is 17 residues long. CDR3 residues: CSAKKTGTSSGANVLTF. The DNA for the CDR3 is TGCAGTGCTAAAAAAACAGGGACCAGCTCTGGGGCCAACGTCCTGACTTTC.

This sequence joins TRBV15 and TRBJ2-2; TRBD1 matches 10 bases. This CDR3 region has 17 residues. The ends lost 5 bases at V and 5 bases at J; junction bases unmatched: 11. Looked up from germline, CDR1 is LNHNV and CDR2 is YYDKDF (reference sequence). CDR3 sequence reads: CATSGPSGQGWTGELFF. The CDR3 coding sequence is TGTGCCACCAGCGGACCCTCGGGACAGGGGTGGACCGGGGAGCTGTTTTTT. Together with reference TRBV15 and TRBJ2-2, the CDR3 gives the full variable domain: DAMVIQNPRYQVTQFGKPVTLSCSQTLNHNVMYWYQQKSSQAPKLLFHYYDKDFNNEADTPDNFQSRRPNTSFCFLDIRSPGLGDTAMYLCATSGPSGQGWTGELFFGEGSRLTVL.

This clonotype appeared a few times. The V call is TRBV4-1, the J call TRBJ2-7; D call uncertain. Germline lookup yields CDR1 MGHRA and CDR2 YSYEKL. Trimming pared 4 bases from V and 1 base from J, leaving 8 bases between. This CDR3 is built from 13 residues. DNA of the CDR3: TGCGCCAGCAGCCGGACCATATCCTACGAGCAGTACTTC. It specifies CASSRTISYEQYF.

V usage is TRBV5-8 and J usage is TRBJ2-5; tentatively, D is TRBD2 (5 bases). V shed 4 bases and J shed 4 bases, with 20 bases lying between them. Germline V lookup: CDR1 SGHTS, CDR2 YDEGEE. The CDR3 spans 16 residues. CDR3 nucleotide sequence: TGTGCCAGCAGCCCGGGGAGCGGAAGTTTAGGAGAGACCCAGTACTTC. Translating gives CASSPGSGSLGETQYF.

There are a few counts of this clonotype. At one of its ends the junction is not consistent with the germline gene, which may arise from a read error. The chain employs TRBV20-1 and TRBJ2-1; 8 bases line up with TRBD2. Germline CDR1 and CDR2: DFQATT and SNEGSKA (reference sequence). The CDR3 runs 14 residues. The CDR3 DNA sequence: TGCAGTGCCAGAGAAGGTAGCGGGGTTAATGAGCAGTTCTTC. The encoded protein is CSAREGSGVNEQFF.

The chain links TRBV6-1 to TRBJ1-3, with unresolved D. The CDR3 has 16 amino acids. Between the trimmed V and J ends, which lost 3 bases and 6 bases, there was a span of 18 bases. The germline gives CDR1 MNHNS, CDR2 SASEGT. DNA for the CDR3: TGTGCCAGCAGTGACCGGGTCCGGATGGGTGAAAACACCATATATTTT. Protein product: CASSDRVRMGENTIYF.

This clonotype turned up a few times. The V call is TRBV7-9, the J call TRBJ2-1; a weak D match, TRBD2 (6 bases). This CDR3 contains 15 residues. Germline lookup yields CDR1 SEHNR and CDR2 FQNEAQ (reference sequence). Trimming took 4 bases from V and 7 from J, leaving 17 bases between them. The CDR3 loop is CASSSYGGAPNEQFF. The CDR3 nucleotides read TGTGCCAGCAGCTCTTACGGCGGGGCCCCTAATGAGCAGTTCTTC.